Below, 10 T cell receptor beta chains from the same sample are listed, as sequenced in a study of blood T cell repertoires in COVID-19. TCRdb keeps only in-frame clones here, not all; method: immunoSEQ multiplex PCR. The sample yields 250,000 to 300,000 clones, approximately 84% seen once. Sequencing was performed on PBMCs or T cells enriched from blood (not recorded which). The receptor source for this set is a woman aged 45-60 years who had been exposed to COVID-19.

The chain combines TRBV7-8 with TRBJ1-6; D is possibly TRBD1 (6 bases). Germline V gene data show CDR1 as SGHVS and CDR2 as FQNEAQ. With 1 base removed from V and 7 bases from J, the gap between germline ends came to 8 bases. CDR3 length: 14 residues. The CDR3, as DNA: TGTGCCAGCAGCTTAGTGGGGGCAAATTCACCCCTCCACTTT. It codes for CASSLVGANSPLHF.

CDR3 nucleotides: TGTGCCAGCAGCTGGGGCAGGGCAAGAGTGTACGAGCAGTACTTC. It yields the protein CASSWGRARVYEQYF. V is TRBV7-9 and J is TRBJ2-7; possibly TRBD1 for D (5 bases). This CDR3 has 15 amino acids. CDR1 is SEHNR, CDR2 FQNEAQ, per germline (reference sequence). V was pared by 4 bases and J by 4 bases, with 17 bases between.

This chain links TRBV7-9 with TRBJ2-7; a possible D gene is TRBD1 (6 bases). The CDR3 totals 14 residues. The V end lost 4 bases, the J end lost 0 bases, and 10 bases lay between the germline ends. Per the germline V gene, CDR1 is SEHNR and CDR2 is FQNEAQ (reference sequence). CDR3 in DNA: TGTGCCAGCAGCTCTACAGGGCCCTCCTACGAGCAGTACTTC. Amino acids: CASSSTGPSYEQYF.

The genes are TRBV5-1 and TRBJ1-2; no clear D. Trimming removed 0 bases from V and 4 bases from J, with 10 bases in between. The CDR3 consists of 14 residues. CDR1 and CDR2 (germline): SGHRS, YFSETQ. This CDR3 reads CASSLDATGYGYTF. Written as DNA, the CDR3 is TGCGCCAGCAGCTTGGACGCGACGGGCTATGGCTACACCTTC.

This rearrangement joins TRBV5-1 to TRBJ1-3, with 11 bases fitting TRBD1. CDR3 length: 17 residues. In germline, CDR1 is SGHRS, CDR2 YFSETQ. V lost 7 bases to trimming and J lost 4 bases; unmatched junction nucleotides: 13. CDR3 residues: CASGYEGQGARGNTIYF. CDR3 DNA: TGCGCCAGCGGCTACGAAGGACAGGGGGCGCGGGGAAACACCATATATTTT.

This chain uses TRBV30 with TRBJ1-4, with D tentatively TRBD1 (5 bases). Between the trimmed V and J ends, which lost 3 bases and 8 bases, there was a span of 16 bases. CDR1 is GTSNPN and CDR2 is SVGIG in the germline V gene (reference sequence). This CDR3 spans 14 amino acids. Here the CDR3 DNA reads TGTGCCTGGAGCCATGGGGCAGGGAAAGAAAAACTGTTTTTT. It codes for CAWSHGAGKEKLFF. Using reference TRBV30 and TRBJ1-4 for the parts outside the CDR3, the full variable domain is SQTIHQWPATLVQPVGSPLSLECTVEGTSNPNLYWYRQAAGRGLQLLFYSVGIGQISSEVPQNLSASRPQDRQFILSSKKLLLSDSGFYLCAWSHGAGKEKLFFGSGTQLSVL.

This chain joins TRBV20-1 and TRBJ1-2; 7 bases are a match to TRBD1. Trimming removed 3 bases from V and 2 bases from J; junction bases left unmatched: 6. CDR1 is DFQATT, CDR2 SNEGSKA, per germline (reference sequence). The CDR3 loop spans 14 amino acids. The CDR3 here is CSASVWTGNYGYTF. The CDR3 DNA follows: TGCAGTGCTAGTGTCTGGACAGGCAACTATGGCTACACCTTC.

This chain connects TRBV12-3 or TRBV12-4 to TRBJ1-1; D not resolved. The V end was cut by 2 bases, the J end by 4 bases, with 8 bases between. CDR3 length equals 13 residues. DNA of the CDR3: TGTGCCAGCAGTTTAAGTCGGGGCACTGAAGCTTTCTTT. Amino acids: CASSLSRGTEAFF.

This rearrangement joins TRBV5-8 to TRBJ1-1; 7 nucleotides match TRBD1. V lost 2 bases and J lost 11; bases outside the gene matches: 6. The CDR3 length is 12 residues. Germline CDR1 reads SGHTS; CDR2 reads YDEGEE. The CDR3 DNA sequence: TGTGCCAGCAGCTTCAGGGGGTTGATCGCTTTCTTT. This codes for CASSFRGLIAFF.

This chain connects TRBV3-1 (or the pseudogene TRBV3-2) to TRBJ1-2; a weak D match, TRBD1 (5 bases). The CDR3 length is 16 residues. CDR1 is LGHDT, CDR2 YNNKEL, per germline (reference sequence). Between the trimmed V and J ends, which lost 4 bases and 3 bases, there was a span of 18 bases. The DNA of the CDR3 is TGTGCCAGCAGCCGGAAGGGGCTTGACAGTTACTATGGCTACACCTTC. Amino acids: CASSRKGLDSYYGYTF.